The 26 T cell receptor beta chains presented below share a single source sample, sequenced in a study of molecular identifiers for immune sequencing clone quantification. From the PCR reads, TCRdb called clonotypes with MiXCR, one entry per CDR3 protein. The sample shows roughly 2,600 distinct CDR3 sequences, around 18% of them seen only once. Sequenced input: naive CD8+ T cells from blood, with Jurkat cell RNA spiked in. Subset indicated: FACS-sorted CD8+CD4-CCR7+CD45RA+ naive T cells. These TCRs come from a human donor in good health. Some libraries in this study had Jurkat cell RNA spiked in.

By share, this clonotype ranks as medium-sized. CDR3 in DNA: TGTGCCAGCAGCCCTGGGCAGTCTAGAAGAGGTTTCTTT. Amino acid sequence: CASSPGQSRRGFF. The chain has TRBV3-1 and TRBJ1-1; D remains unclear. Germline CDR1 is LGHDT and CDR2 is YNNKEL (reference sequence). V was trimmed by 4 bases and J by 13 bases, leaving 19 bases between them. The CDR3 totals 13 residues.

Sample share makes this clonotype medium-sized. The chain is built from TRBV28 and TRBJ2-1; 7 nucleotides agree with TRBD2. Germline V gene data show CDR1 as MDHEN and CDR2 as SYDVKM. The length of the CDR3 is 13 residues. Trimming cost V 5 bases and J 8 bases; bases outside gene matches: 6. CDR3 coding DNA: TGTGCCAGCAGTCCACCAGCGGGATATGAGCAGTTCTTC. Translation gives CASSPPAGYEQFF.

Sample share makes this clonotype medium-sized. The CDR3, as DNA: TGTGCTAGTGGTTTGATCCCAGAGACCCCCTACGAGCAGTACTTC. Its protein product is CASGLIPETPYEQYF. The chain recombines TRBV12-5 with TRBJ2-7; no firm D call. This CDR3 contains 15 residues. The V end was cut by 2 bases, the J end by 2 bases, with 13 bases between. Germline V gives CDR1 LGHNT, CDR2 FRNRAP.

This clonotype is deemed medium-sized. The rearrangement joins TRBV29-1 to TRBJ2-3; unclear D gene. The V end was cut by 3 bases, the J end by 5 bases, with 15 bases between. The CDR3 is 14 residues long. Germline V gives CDR1 SQVTM, CDR2 ANQGSEA. CDR3 sequence: CSVDRPGKEDTQYF. CDR3 in DNA: TGCAGCGTTGACAGGCCCGGCAAGGAAGATACGCAGTATTTT.

The CDR3 region has the DNA TGTGCCACCAGTGAGGGACTAGCGGGACCGCCAGATACGCAGTATTTT. Amino acid sequence: CATSEGLAGPPDTQYF. The rearrangement joins TRBV24-1 to TRBJ2-3; 13 positions match TRBD2. CDR3 length: 16 amino acids. Trimming took 4 bases from V and 4 from J; bases not matched to a gene: 4. Germline V CDR1 and CDR2: KGHDR, SFDVKD.

As regards this clonotype: A much larger clonotype is one base distant, so this may be a read error. The V and J genes are TRBV13 and TRBJ2-1; D not certain. The CDR3 covers 13 residues. Germline CDR1 and CDR2: PRHDT and FYEKMQ (reference sequence). The CDR3 loop is CASSPASLVEQLF. The CDR3 region has the DNA TGTGCCAGCAGCCCGGCTAGTTTGGTTGAGCAGCTCTTC.

This clonotype is labeled medium-sized. The chain employs TRBV12-3 or TRBV12-4 and TRBJ2-1, with D hard to call. There are 15 residues in the CDR3. Deletions cut 5 bases from V and 2 bases from J, with 13 bases between. Here the CDR3 reads CASSTPGWTYNEQFF. CDR3 DNA: TGTGCCAGCAGTACGCCCGGTTGGACCTACAATGAGCAGTTCTTC.

The genes are TRBV7-8 and TRBJ2-7; D is ambiguous. V dropped 6 bases and J dropped 5 bases, with 11 bases sitting between them. Germline values: CDR1 SGHVS, CDR2 FQNEAQ. This CDR3 comprises 12 residues. The CDR3 coding sequence is TGTGCCAGCAGTGGGATCATCCACGAGCAGTACTTC. It encodes CASSGIIHEQYF.

As regards this clonotype: A clone one base away is much larger, so this may be a read error. The chain couples TRBV7-8 to TRBJ1-1; possible D gene TRBD1, 5 bases. The CDR3 totals 14 residues. V was cut by 8 bases and J by 6 bases, with 19 bases left in between. Germline V gene sequence: CDR1 SGHVS, CDR2 FQNEAQ. The CDR3 region has the DNA TGTGCCAGCTGCTACTATTTTGGGGCCGCTGAAGCTTTCTTT. This gives the protein CASCYYFGAAEAFF.

This clonotype was seen only a few times. This could be a read error, since a much larger clone is one nucleotide away. CDR3 region: CASSPGDREEEVYGYTF. CDR3 nucleotides: TGTGCCAGCAGCCCTGGGGACCGGGAGGAGGAGGTCTATGGCTACACCTTC. The V and J genes are TRBV7-9 and TRBJ1-2; D may be TRBD1 (5 bases). Germline V gene data show CDR1 as SEHNR and CDR2 as FQNEAQ (reference sequence). The CDR3 sequence is 17 residues long. Trimming cost V 5 bases and J 4 bases, with 23 bases left between them.

This clonotype has more than one count but fewer than ten. The J gene is TRBJ1-1, the V gene TRBV29-1; D might be TRBD1 (5 bases). Germline CDR1 reads SQVTM; CDR2 reads ANQGSEA. Trimming stripped 2 bases from V and 0 bases from J, with 10 bases between. The CDR3 has 14 residues. The CDR3 loop reads CSVEPTGLNTEAFF. CDR3 bases: TGCAGCGTTGAACCAACAGGTTTGAACACTGAAGCTTTCTTT.

This clonotype was observed a few times. V and J are TRBV9 and TRBJ2-1, with D perhaps given as TRBD1 or TRBD2 (5 bases each). The CDR3 consists of 15 residues. CDR1 and CDR2 from the germline V gene are SGDLS and YYNGEE. The V and J ends lost 4 bases and 8 bases respectively, with 19 bases between them. The CDR3 DNA follows: TGTGCCAGCAGCAAGACGGCGACGGGGCGGGATGAGCAGTTCTTC. Protein sequence: CASSKTATGRDEQFF.

This clonotype is judged medium-sized. The genes are TRBV7-9 and TRBJ1-4; 11 bases fit TRBD1. V shed 5 bases and J 7 bases; nucleotides not matched to a gene: 6. This CDR3 contains 15 residues. Per germline, CDR1 SEHNR and CDR2 FQNEAQ (reference sequence). The CDR3 loop is CASSSRTGGGEKLFF. For the CDR3, the DNA is TGTGCCAGCAGCAGCCGGACAGGGGGCGGTGAAAAACTGTTTTTT. Full variable domain (missing parts from reference TRBV7-9 and TRBJ1-4): DTGVSQNPRHKITKRGQNVTFRCDPISEHNRLYWYRQTLGQGPEFLTYFQNEAQLEKSRLLSDRFSAERPKGSFSTLEIQRTEQGDSAMYLCASSSRTGGGEKLFFGSGTQLSVL.

This chain links TRBV29-1 with TRBJ2-7, with TRBD2 identical over 8 bases. After removal of 1 base from V and 1 base from J, the junction contained 12 bases not matched to a gene. The V gene's germline CDR1 is SQVTM and CDR2 ANQGSEA. This CDR3 comprises 17 residues. CDR3 sequence: CSVEAPVTSGGSYEQYF. CDR3 DNA sequence: TGCAGCGTTGAAGCCCCCGTCACTAGCGGAGGTTCCTACGAGCAGTACTTC.

This clonotype is termed medium-sized. The V call is TRBV18, the J call TRBJ2-5; D unresolved. The V gene lost 0 bases and the J gene lost 1 base, with 9 bases spanning the gap. The germline V gene has CDR1 KGHSH and CDR2 LQKENI. This CDR3 has 15 amino acids. The DNA for the CDR3 is TGTGCCAGCTCACCACCGTACGACCCCCAAGAGACCCAGTACTTC. Amino acids: CASSPPYDPQETQYF.

By share, this clonotype ranks as medium-sized. This chain connects TRBV27 to TRBJ2-6, with a possible D match to TRBD1 (5 bases). The CDR3 sequence is 14 residues long. Germline V gene data show CDR1 as MNHEY and CDR2 as SMNVEV (reference sequence). V dropped 8 bases and J dropped 0 bases, with 8 bases sitting between them. CDR3 nucleotides: TGTGCCAGCGGACATAGCTCTGGGGCCAACGTCCTGACTTTC. The encoded protein is CASGHSSGANVLTF.

Relative to its sample, this clonotype is medium-sized (0.01 to 0.1%). V gene TRBV5-1 combines with J gene TRBJ1-1; a possible D gene is TRBD1 (6 bases). V was cut by 4 bases and J by 0 bases, with 22 bases left in between. The CDR3 is 18 residues long. Germline lookup yields CDR1 SGHRS and CDR2 YFSETQ. Here the CDR3 reads CASSTTSEGVLMNTEAFF. The CDR3 DNA sequence: TGCGCCAGCAGCACCACTTCAGAGGGGGTTCTCATGAACACTGAAGCTTTCTTT.

J is TRBJ1-4 and V is TRBV9, with D unclear. This CDR3 has 16 amino acids. In germline, CDR1 is SGDLS, CDR2 YYNGEE. Trimming removed 3 bases from V and 0 bases from J, with 12 bases in between. The CDR3 DNA follows: TGTGCCAGCAGCGGTGGGAGGGCCGCAACTAATGAAAAACTGTTTTTT. Translating it yields CASSGGRAATNEKLFF.

Within the sample, this clonotype is medium-sized. This chain joins TRBV28 and TRBJ2-3; unclear D gene. The V gene's germline CDR1 is MDHEN and CDR2 SYDVKM. The V end lost 3 bases, the J end lost 0 bases, and 4 bases lay between the germline ends. The CDR3 is 13 amino acids. The CDR3 spells CASSFASTDTQYF. CDR3 DNA: TGTGCCAGCAGTTTCGCCAGCACAGATACGCAGTATTTT.

This clonotype is labeled as large. This chain joins TRBV5-1 and TRBJ2-1; D unclear. The CDR3 contains 15 residues. Trimming stripped 5 bases from V and 4 bases from J, with 16 bases between. CDR1 is SGHRS, CDR2 YFSETQ, per germline. The CDR3 sequence: CASSSTQILYNEQFF. The CDR3 region has the DNA TGCGCCAGCAGTTCCACTCAGATCTTATACAATGAGCAGTTCTTC.

By its share, this clonotype is medium-sized (0.01 to 0.1%). The chain couples TRBV27 to TRBJ1-2, with TRBD1 matching 7 bases. This CDR3 has 14 amino acids. V shed 5 bases, J shed 3 bases, and the junction held 6 bases outside the gene matches. Germline V gene lookup returns CDR1 MNHEY and CDR2 SMNVEV (reference sequence). This CDR3 is CASSPETGHYGYTF. The DNA of the CDR3 is TGTGCCAGCAGTCCGGAGACAGGGCACTATGGCTACACCTTC.

Of note for this clonotype: A read error may be the cause here, since a much bigger clone is one base away. The genes are TRBV9 and TRBJ2-2, with a possible D match to TRBD1 (5 bases). This CDR3 comprises 14 residues. Deletions cut 4 bases from V and 9 bases from J, with 16 bases between. Germline CDR1 and CDR2: SGDLS and YYNGEE. The CDR3 protein is CASSSRAQGRELFF. As DNA, the CDR3 is TGTGCCAGCAGCTCCAGGGCCCAGGGCAGGGAGCTGTTTTTT.

Within the sample, this clonotype is medium-sized. This chain joins TRBV21-1 and TRBJ2-2; TRBD1, the table's D call, lacks a check against the DNA. TRBV21-1 is deemed a pseudogene. The CDR3 is 15 amino acids. The CDR3 sequence: CASSARERSTGELFF. The CDR3 coding sequence is TGTGCCAGCAGCGCCCGGGAGCGCAGCACCGGGGAGCTGTTTTTT.

This clonotype is categorized as medium-sized (0.01 to 0.1%). This chain connects TRBV4-1 to TRBJ1-2; unclear D gene. The V end was cut by 0 bases, the J end by 4 bases, with 6 bases between. Germline V lookup: CDR1 MGHRA, CDR2 YSYEKL. CDR3 length: 13 amino acids. The chain's CDR3 is CASSQDPGYGYTF. DNA of the CDR3: TGCGCCAGCAGCCAAGATCCAGGCTATGGCTACACCTTC.

J is TRBJ1-5 and V is TRBV12-3 or TRBV12-4; maybe TRBD1 (5 bases). The CDR3 spans 15 residues. Trimming removed 6 bases from V and 0 bases from J, with 12 bases in between. CDR3 bases: TGTGCCAGCAGCCCGACGGGGGATAGCAATCAGCCCCAGCATTTT. Translating it yields CASSPTGDSNQPQHF.

By share, this clonotype ranks as medium-sized. The J gene is TRBJ2-1, the V gene TRBV6-1; weak D call: TRBD2 (5 bases). Germline-derived CDR1 and CDR2 are MNHNS and SASEGT. CDR3 size: 15 residues. The V gene lost 4 bases and the J gene lost 2 bases, with 12 bases spanning the gap. The CDR3 loop is CASSGVATTYNEQFF. Here the CDR3 DNA reads TGTGCCAGCAGTGGAGTAGCGACCACCTACAATGAGCAGTTCTTC.